This T cell receptor beta chain stems from a study of beta chain features in type 1 diabetes. Study-wide results and caveats: Naive, central memory and Treg TCRB repertoires appeared more alike in patients than in healthy donors. Shortening of TCRB CDR3s, moderate but significant, appeared in all four CD4+ subsets of Type 1 diabetes patients. At VDJ recombination sites, type 1 diabetes patients had fewer insertions and more deleted nucleotides.

Heparinised blood was drawn once per donor, averaging approximately 100 mL. V was shortened by 2 bases and J by 0 bases, with 8 bases between the two germline ends. This CDR3 is built from 15 residues. Germline-derived CDR1 and CDR2 are MNHEY and SVGAGI. This clone was found a few times. The antigen is not known. Every bit of the isolated RNA underwent reverse transcription, so sequencing read expressed TCRB transcripts. Produced via immunoSEQ multiplex PCR; TCRdb's table is partial and in-frame only. The sample has almost 350,000 clones; around 20% are singletons. Sequenced material: naive CD4+ T cells from blood. This chain links TRBV6-5 with TRBJ2-1; possible D gene TRBD2, 5 bases. The sequence was collected from a woman between 18 and 30 years old in good health. The CDR3 DNA reads TGTGCCAGCAGTTACAGCGGAAGCTCCTACAATGAGCAGTTCTTC. Translation: CASSYSGSSYNEQFF.